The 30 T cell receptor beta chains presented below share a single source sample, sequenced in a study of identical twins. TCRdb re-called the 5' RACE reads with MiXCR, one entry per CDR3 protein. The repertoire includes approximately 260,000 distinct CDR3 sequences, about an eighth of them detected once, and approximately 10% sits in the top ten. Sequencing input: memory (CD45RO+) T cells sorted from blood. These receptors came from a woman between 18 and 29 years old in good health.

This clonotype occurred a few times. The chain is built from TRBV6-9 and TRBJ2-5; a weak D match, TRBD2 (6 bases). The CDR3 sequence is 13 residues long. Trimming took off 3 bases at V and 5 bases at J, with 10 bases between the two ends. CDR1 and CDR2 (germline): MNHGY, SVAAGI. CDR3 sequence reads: CASSYRRGETQYF. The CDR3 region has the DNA TGTGCCAGCAGTTACCGGCGGGGTGAGACCCAGTACTTC.

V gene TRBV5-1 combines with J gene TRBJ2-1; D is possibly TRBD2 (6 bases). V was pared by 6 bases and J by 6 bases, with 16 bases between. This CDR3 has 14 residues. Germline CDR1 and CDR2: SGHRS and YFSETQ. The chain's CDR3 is CASTRDSARNEQFF. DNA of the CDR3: TGCGCCAGCACACGGGACTCGGCCCGCAATGAGCAGTTCTTC.

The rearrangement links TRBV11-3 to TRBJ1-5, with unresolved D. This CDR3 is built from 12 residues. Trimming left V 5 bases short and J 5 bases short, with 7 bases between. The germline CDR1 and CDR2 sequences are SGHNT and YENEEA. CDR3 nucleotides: TGTGCCAGCAGCAACGGGCATCAGCCCCAGCATTTT. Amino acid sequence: CASSNGHQPQHF.

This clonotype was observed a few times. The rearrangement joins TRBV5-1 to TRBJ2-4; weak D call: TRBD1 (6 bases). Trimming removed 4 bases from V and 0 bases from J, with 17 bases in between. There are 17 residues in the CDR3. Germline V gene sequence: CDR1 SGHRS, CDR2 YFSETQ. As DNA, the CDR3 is TGCGCCAGCAGCCGCGATCCACAGGGTACAGCCAAAAACATTCAGTACTTC. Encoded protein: CASSRDPQGTAKNIQYF.

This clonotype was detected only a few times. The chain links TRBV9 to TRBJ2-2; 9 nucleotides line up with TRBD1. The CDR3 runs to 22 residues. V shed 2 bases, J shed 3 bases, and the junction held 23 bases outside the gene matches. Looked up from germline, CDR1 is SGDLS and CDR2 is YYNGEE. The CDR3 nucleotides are TGTGCCAGCAGCGTGGGGGGACAGGGACAGTCGGGACCCACCCAATACACCGGGGAGCTGTTTTTT. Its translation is CASSVGGQGQSGPTQYTGELFF.

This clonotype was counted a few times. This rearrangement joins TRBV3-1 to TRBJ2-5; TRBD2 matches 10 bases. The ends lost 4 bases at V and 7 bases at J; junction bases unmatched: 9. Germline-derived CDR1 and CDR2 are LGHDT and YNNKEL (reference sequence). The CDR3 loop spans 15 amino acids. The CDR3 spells CASSPSSGRGVTQYF. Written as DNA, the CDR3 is TGTGCCAGCAGCCCCTCTAGCGGGAGAGGCGTGACCCAGTACTTC.

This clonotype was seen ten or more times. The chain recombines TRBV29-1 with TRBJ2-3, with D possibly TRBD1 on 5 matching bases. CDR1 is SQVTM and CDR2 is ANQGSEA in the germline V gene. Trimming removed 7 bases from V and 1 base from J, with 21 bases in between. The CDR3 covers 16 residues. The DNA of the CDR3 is TGCAGCGCCTACGCGCCGACAGCATCGCGCACAGATACGCAGTATTTT. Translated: CSAYAPTASRTDTQYF.

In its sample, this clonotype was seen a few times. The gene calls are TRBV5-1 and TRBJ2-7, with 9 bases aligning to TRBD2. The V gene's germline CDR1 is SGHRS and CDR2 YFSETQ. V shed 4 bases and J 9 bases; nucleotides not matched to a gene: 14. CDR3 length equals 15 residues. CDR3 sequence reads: CASSPGLAGNLGQYF. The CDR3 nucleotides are TGCGCCAGCAGCCCGGGGCTAGCGGGGAATCTCGGGCAGTACTTC.

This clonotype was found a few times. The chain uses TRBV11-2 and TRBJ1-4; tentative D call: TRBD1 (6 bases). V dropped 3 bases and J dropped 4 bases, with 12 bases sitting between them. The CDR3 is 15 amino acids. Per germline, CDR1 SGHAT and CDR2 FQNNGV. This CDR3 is CASSFKGQRNEKLFF. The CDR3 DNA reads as TGTGCCAGCAGCTTTAAGGGACAACGTAATGAAAAACTGTTTTTT.

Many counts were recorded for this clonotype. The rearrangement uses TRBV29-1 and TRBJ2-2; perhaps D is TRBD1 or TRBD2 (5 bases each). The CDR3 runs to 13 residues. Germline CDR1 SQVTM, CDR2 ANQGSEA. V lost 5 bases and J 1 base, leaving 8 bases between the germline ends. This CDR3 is CSVRDGNTGELFF. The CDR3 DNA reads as TGCAGCGTTAGGGACGGGAACACCGGGGAGCTGTTTTTT.

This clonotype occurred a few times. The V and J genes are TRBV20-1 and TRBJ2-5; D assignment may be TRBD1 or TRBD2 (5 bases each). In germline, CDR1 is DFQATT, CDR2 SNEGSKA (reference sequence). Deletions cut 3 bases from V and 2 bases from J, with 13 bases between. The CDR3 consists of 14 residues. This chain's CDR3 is CSASQRGFQETQYF. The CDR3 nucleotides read TGCAGTGCTAGTCAGAGGGGTTTTCAAGAGACCCAGTACTTC.

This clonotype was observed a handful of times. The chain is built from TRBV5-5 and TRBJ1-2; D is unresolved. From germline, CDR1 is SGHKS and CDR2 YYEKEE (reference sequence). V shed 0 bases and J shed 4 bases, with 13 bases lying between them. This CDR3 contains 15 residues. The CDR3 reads CASSLGGLRSYGYTF. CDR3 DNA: TGTGCCAGCAGCTTGGGAGGGCTAAGGTCCTATGGCTACACCTTC.

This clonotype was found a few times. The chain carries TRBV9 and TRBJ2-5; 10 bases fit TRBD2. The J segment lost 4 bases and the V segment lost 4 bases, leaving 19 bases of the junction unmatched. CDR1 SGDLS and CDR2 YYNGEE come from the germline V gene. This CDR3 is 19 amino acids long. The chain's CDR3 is CASSQGMEEAGGPIETQYF. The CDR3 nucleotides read TGTGCCAGCAGCCAAGGGATGGAGGAAGCGGGAGGGCCGATAGAGACCCAGTACTTC.

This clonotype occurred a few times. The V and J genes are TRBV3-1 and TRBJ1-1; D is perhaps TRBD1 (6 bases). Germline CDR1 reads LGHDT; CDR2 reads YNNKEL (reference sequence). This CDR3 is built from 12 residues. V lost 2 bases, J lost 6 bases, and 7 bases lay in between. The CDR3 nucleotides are TGTGCCAGCAGCCAAAGGGGGGCTGAAGCTTTCTTT. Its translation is CASSQRGAEAFF.

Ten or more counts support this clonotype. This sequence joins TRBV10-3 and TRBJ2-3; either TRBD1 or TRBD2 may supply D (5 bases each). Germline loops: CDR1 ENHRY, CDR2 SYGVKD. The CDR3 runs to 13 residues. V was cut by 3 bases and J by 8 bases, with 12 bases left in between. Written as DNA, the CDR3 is TGTGCCATCAGTGAAGGGGTTGGAGGTACGCAGTATTTT. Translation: CAISEGVGGTQYF.

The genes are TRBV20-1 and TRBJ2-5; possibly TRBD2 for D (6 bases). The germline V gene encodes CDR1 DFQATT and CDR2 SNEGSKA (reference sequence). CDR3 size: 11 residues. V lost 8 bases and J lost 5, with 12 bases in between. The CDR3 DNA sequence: TGCAGTTCTGGCGCGGGGGAGACCCAGTACTTC. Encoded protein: CSSGAGETQYF.

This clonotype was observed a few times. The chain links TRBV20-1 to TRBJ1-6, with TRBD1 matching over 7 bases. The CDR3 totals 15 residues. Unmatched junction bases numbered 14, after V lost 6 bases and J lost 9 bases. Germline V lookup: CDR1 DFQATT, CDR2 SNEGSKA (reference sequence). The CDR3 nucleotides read TGCAGTGCCCGAGCGGGACAGCACAACCTTTCACCCCTCCACTTT. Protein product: CSARAGQHNLSPLHF.

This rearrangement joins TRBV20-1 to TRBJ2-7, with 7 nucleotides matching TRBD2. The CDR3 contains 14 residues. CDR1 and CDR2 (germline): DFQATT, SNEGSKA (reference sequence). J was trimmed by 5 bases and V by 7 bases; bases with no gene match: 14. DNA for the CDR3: TGCAGTGGTACCTTTACCGGGAGGAACGACGAGCAGTACTTC. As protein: CSGTFTGRNDEQYF.

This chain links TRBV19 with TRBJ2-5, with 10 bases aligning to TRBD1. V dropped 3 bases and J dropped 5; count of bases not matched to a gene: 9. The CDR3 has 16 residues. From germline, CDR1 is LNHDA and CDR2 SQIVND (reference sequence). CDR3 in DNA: TGTGCCAGTAGTATCGCGGGACAGGGGTCTCGGGAGACCCAGTACTTC. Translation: CASSIAGQGSRETQYF.

The CDR3 loop is CASSQDRNDQETQYF. CDR3 nucleotide sequence: TGTGCCAGCAGCCAAGACCGGAATGACCAAGAGACCCAGTACTTC. The chain recombines TRBV3-1 with TRBJ2-5, with D unresolved. CDR1 LGHDT and CDR2 YNNKEL come from the germline V gene (reference sequence). The CDR3 runs to 15 residues. V was pared by 0 bases and J by 0 bases, with 8 bases between.

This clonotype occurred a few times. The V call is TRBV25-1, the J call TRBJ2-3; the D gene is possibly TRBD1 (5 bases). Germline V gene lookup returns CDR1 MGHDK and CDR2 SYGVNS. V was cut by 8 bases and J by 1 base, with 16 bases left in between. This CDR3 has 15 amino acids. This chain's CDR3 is CASSRGPAGTDTQYF. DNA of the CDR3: TGTGCCAGCTCTAGGGGCCCGGCGGGCACAGATACGCAGTATTTT.

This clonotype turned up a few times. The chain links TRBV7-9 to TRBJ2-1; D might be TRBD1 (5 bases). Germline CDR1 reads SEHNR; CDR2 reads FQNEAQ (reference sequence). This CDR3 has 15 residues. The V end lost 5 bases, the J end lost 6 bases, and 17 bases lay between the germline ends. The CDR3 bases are TGTGCCAGCAGCCGACGGTTTGACAGATCCAATGAGCAGTTCTTC. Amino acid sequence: CASSRRFDRSNEQFF.

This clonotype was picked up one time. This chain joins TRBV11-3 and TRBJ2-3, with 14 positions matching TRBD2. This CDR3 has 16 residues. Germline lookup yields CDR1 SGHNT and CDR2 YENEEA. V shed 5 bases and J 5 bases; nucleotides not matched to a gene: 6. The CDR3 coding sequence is TGTGCCAGCAGCCGACAAGGACTAGCGGGGGGAGATACGCAGTATTTT. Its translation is CASSRQGLAGGDTQYF.

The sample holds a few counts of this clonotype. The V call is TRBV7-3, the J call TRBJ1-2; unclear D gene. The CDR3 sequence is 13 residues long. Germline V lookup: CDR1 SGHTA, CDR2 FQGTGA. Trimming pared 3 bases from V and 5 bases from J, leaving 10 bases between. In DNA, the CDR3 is TGTGCCAGCAGCTTCGGACGGGAGTATGGCTACACCTTC. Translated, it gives CASSFGREYGYTF.

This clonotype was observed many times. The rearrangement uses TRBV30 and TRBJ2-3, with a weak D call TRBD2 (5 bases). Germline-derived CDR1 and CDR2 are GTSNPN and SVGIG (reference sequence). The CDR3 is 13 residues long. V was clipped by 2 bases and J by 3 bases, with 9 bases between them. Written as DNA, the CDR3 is TGTGCCTGGAGTTTGAGAGGGACAGATACGCAGTATTTT. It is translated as CAWSLRGTDTQYF.

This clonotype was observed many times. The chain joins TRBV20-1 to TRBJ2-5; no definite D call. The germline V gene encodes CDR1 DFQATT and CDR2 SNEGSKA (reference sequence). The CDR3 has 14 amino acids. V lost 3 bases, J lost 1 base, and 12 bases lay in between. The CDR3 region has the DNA TGCAGTGCTAGGCTGGCAGGAGCCCAAGAGACCCAGTACTTC. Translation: CSARLAGAQETQYF.

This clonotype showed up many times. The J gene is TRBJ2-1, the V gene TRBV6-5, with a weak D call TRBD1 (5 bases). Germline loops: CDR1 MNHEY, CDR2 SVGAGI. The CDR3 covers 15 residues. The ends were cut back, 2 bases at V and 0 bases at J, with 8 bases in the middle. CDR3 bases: TGTGCCAGCAGTTACGGGGCCAGCTCCTACAATGAGCAGTTCTTC. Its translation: CASSYGASSYNEQFF.

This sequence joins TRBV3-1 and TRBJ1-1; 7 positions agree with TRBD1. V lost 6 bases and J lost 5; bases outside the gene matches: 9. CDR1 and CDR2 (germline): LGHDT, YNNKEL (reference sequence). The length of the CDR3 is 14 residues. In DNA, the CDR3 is TGTGCCAGCAGACCACGGACAGGTTGGACTGAAGCTTTCTTT. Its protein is CASRPRTGWTEAFF. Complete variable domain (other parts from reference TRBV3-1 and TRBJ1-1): DTAVSQTPKYLVTQMGNDKSIKCEQNLGHDTMYWYKQDSKKFLKIMFSYNNKELIINETVPNRFSPKSPDKAHLNLHINSLELGDSAVYFCASRPRTGWTEAFFGQGTRLTVV.

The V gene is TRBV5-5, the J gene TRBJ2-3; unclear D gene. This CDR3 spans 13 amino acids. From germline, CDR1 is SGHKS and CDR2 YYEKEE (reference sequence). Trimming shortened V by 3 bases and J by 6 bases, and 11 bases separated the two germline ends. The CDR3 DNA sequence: TGTGCCAGCAGCTATCTACTCATGGATACGCAGTATTTT. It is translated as CASSYLLMDTQYF.

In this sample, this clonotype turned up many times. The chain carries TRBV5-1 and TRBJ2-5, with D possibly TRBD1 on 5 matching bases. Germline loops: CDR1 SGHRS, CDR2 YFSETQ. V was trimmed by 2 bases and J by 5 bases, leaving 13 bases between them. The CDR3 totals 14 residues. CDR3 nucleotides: TGCGCCAGCAGCTTTCAGGGATTTGAGGAGACCCAGTACTTC. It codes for CASSFQGFEETQYF.